This TCR beta chain derives from a study of shared clonotypes between healthy human individuals. Donors, without exception, were Caucasian adults residing in Nashville, Tennessee. Points on this clone: The antigen is not known.

Trimming pared 2 bases from V and 5 bases from J, leaving 10 bases between. CDR1 is MDHEN and CDR2 is SYDVKM in the germline V gene. The CDR3 is made up of 15 amino acids. Study findings and constraints: Rarefaction showed that sequencing of sorted subsets was incomplete (despite large depth). Shared clonotypes: roughly 4.7% naive CD4, around 3.5% naive CD8, about 2.5% memory CD4, about 0.4% memory CD8.

Data came from immunoSEQ multiplex PCR; TCRdb stores just in-frame clones and leaves some out. The sample holds 2,500,000 or so clones, 85% to 95% seen once. The rearrangement links TRBV28 to TRBJ1-6; TRBD1 is a possible D gene (6 bases). Material: naive CD4+ T cells from PBMCs. Subset denoted: CD45RA+ positively selected. The TCR originated in a man between 18 and 29 years old in good health. Some clones in this sample may be carry-over from other donors' samples. This CDR3 is CASSLGSGDNSPLHF. CDR3 coding DNA: TGTGCCAGCAGTTTAGGGTCAGGGGATAATTCACCCCTCCACTTT.